This T cell receptor beta chain was observed in a study of cytomegalovirus exposure and HLA in healthy donors. Trimming at V came to 5 bases and at J to 6 bases, leaving 8 bases not matched to a gene. Germline V CDR1 and CDR2: MDHEN, SYDVKM. This CDR3 has 15 residues. The PCR contained 60 Vbeta and 13 Jbeta primers. Generated by immunoSEQ multiplex PCR, the TCRdb table keeps only in-frame clones and is missing some. The sample lists approximately 220,000 clones, more than 65% seen once, with roughly 0.62% in the top ten. The TCR comes from a man between 18 and 29 years old in good health and CMV-seronegative. Sequencing input: PBMCs. The genes are TRBV28 and TRBJ2-1, with 9 bases that match TRBD2. The CDR3 DNA reads as TGTGCCAGCAGTCTTTATAGCGGGAGCCCCAATGAGCAGTTCTTC. Its translation is CASSLYSGSPNEQFF. Full variable domain (rest looked up from reference TRBV28 and TRBJ2-1): DVKVTQSSRYLVKRTGEKVFLECVQDMDHENMFWYRQDPGLGLRLIYFSYDVKMKEKGDIPEGYSVSREKKERFSLILESASTNQTSMYLCASSLYSGSPNEQFFGPGTRLTVL.